Sequencing of this TCR beta chain was carried out in a study of T cell repertoires in aging, cancer and after chemotherapy. About the study: About 8.1 million TCR reads made up the full dataset. Study-level findings and limits: Across the chemotherapy interval, each cancer cohort showed higher median generation probability, suggesting thymic rebound. Healthy donors lost TCR diversity with age mainly through richness, cancer patients through richness and evenness.

Peripheral blood genomic DNA, not sorted cells or RNA, was the template. Details on this clonotype: Antigen: not known. This may arise from a read error, as a much more abundant clone is one base away.

TRB rearrangements spanning V, D and J were amplified using mixed TRB-A/B primers. TCRdb passed the multiplex PCR reads through MiXCR, listing each CDR3 protein once. The table records about 4,500 distinct CDR3 sequences, under 45% of them present only once. Source material: blood. The source is a human donor with a solid tumor.

CDR3 nucleotide sequence: TGTGCCCGCAGCCCACAGGGACAGACTGTTGGCTACACCTTC. Residues: CARSPQGQTVGYTF. The chain recombines TRBV7-2 with TRBJ1-2; 7 bases map to TRBD1. In germline, CDR1 is SGHTA, CDR2 FQGNSA. The CDR3 is 14 amino acids.